This TCR beta chain was identified during a study of identical twins. There are a few counts of this clonotype. Its target is unknown. TCRdb independently ran MiXCR on the 5' RACE reads; one entry per CDR3 protein. The table has 1.5 million to 2 million distinct CDR3 sequences, less than 35% seen once. General study points: Out-of-frame beta chain sequences displayed weaker excess sharing between twins. A lower insertion count was a feature of abundant cord blood beta clonotypes, with no such feature in memory repertoires.

The germline V gene has CDR1 SGDLS and CDR2 YYNGEE. Germline trimming cut 4 bases from V and 4 bases from J; bases unmatched to any gene: 7. The CDR3 is 15 amino acids. What was sequenced was cord blood. This clonotype originated in a newborn girl in good health. V usage is TRBV9 and J usage is TRBJ2-1, with 8 bases lining up with TRBD2. The CDR3 DNA is TGTGCCAGCAGCCCCTCGGGGGGGATTTACAATGAGCAGTTCTTC. It specifies CASSPSGGIYNEQFF.